The 29 T cell receptor beta chains presented below share a single source sample, sequenced in a study of molecular identifiers for immune sequencing clone quantification. Using its own MiXCR run on the PCR reads, TCRdb lists one record per CDR3 protein. The sample carries over 550,000 distinct CDR3 sequences, about 25% recorded once. Sequencing was performed on naive CD8+ T cells from blood, with Jurkat cell RNA spiked in. Stated subset: FACS-sorted CD8+CD4-CCR7+CD45RA+ naive T cells. These TCRs come from a human donor in good health. Some libraries in this study had Jurkat cell RNA spiked in.

About this clonotype itself: At one end the junction does not follow the germline gene, possibly because of a read error. The V and J genes are TRBV7-2 and TRBJ2-2; 13 bases line up with TRBD2. This CDR3 region has 16 residues. Germline V gives CDR1 SGHTA, CDR2 FQGNSA. Here the CDR3 reads CASSAGLAGVAGELVF. The CDR3 nucleotides read TGTGCCAGCAGCGCCGGACTAGCGGGAGTCGCCGGGGAGCTGGTTTTT. Complete variable domain (other parts from reference TRBV7-2 and TRBJ2-2): GAGVSQSPSNKVTEKGKDVELRCDPISGHTALYWYRQSLGQGLEFLIYFQGNSAPDKSGLPSDRFSAERTGGSVSTLTIQRTQQEDSAVYLCASSAGLAGVAGELVFGEGSRLTVL.

V usage is TRBV7-9 and J usage is TRBJ2-5, with 7 bases identical to TRBD1. From germline, CDR1 is SEHNR and CDR2 FQNEAQ (reference sequence). This CDR3 has 14 residues. Trimming cost V 5 bases and J 5 bases; bases outside gene matches: 8. As DNA, the CDR3 is TGTGCCAGCAGCCAAGGACAGGACTGGGAGACCCAGTACTTC. As protein: CASSQGQDWETQYF.

This clonotype was seen ten or more times. CDR3 nucleotides: TGTGCCAGCAGTACCTTTATTACAGGGCCCCAAGAGACCCAGTACTTC. Translated, it gives CASSTFITGPQETQYF. This rearrangement joins TRBV6-5 to TRBJ2-5; possibly TRBD1 for D (6 bases). The germline V and J ends were trimmed by 5 bases and 1 base, with 17 bases remaining between them. This CDR3 comprises 16 residues. Germline CDR1 reads MNHEY; CDR2 reads SVGAGI.

With regard to this clonotype: This could be a read error, since a much larger clone is one nucleotide away. The chain recombines TRBV24-1 with TRBJ2-3; TRBD1 matches at 11 bases. This CDR3 region has 16 residues. Germline loops: CDR1 KGHDR, CDR2 SFDVKD. Losses at the gene ends were 4 bases for V and 4 bases for J; bases not matched to a gene: 6. The DNA of the CDR3 is TGTGCCACCAGTGACGACGGGACAGGGGGGCCAGATACGCAGTATTTT. Protein product: CATSDDGTGGPDTQYF.

This clonotype was seen repeatedly, ten times or more. The CDR3 loop reads CASSQEISGQSYGYTF. In DNA form, the CDR3 reads TGCGCCAGCAGCCAAGAGATTTCAGGGCAGAGCTATGGCTACACCTTC. The chain is built from TRBV4-3 and TRBJ1-2; tentatively, D is TRBD1 (5 bases). The CDR3 is 16 amino acids. CDR1 and CDR2 from the germline V gene are LGHNA and YSLEER. The V end lost 0 bases, the J end lost 4 bases, and 15 bases lay between the germline ends.

This clonotype appeared a few times. Being one base from a much bigger clone, this may be a read error. The V gene is TRBV7-9, the J gene TRBJ2-7; 8 nucleotides match TRBD1. The CDR3 has 18 residues. The germline V gene encodes CDR1 SEHNR and CDR2 FQNEAQ (reference sequence). The CDR3 DNA follows: TGTGCCAGCAGCTCCAGTCTCGGACAGGGATCAGTTATCGACGAGCAGTGCTTC. This sequence encodes CASSSSLGQGSVIDEQCF.

This clonotype turned up a few times. The chain joins TRBV6-1 to TRBJ2-2; D gene ambiguous. The V end lost 2 bases, the J end lost 5 bases, and 12 bases lay between the germline ends. Germline loops: CDR1 MNHNS, CDR2 SASEGT. The CDR3 consists of 15 residues. The CDR3 loop is CASSEFRTPTGELFF. The CDR3 DNA follows: TGTGCCAGCAGTGAATTCCGGACCCCAACCGGGGAGCTGTTTTTT.

This clonotype was observed many times. The chain employs TRBV7-9 and TRBJ1-1; D call uncertain. The CDR3 covers 13 residues. Looked up from germline, CDR1 is SEHNR and CDR2 is FQNEAQ (reference sequence). V shed 3 bases and J shed 7 bases, with 12 bases lying between them. The DNA for the CDR3 is TGTGCCAGCAGCTTGGAAGGGATGGGTGAAGCTTTCTTT. Its translation: CASSLEGMGEAFF.

The chain combines TRBV20-1 with TRBJ2-7; perhaps TRBD2 as D (6 bases). The germline gives CDR1 DFQATT, CDR2 SNEGSKA (reference sequence). V dropped 3 bases and J dropped 3 bases, with 12 bases sitting between them. The length of the CDR3 is 13 residues. The CDR3, as DNA: TGCAGTGCTAGTTCACCGGGGGACTACGAGCAGTACTTC. This codes for CSASSPGDYEQYF.

A word on this clonotype: Because the CDR3's place on the DNA is in doubt, the DNA is left out and the CDR3 is given as listed by TCRdb. The chain recombines TRBV20-1 with TRBJ2-5; no check of the table's D call, TRBD1, against the DNA was made. The V gene's germline CDR1 is DFQATT and CDR2 SNEGSKA (reference sequence). The CDR3 sequence runs 17 residues, both termini included. The CDR3 is CSARDSGRALYQETQYF.

This clonotype occurred a few times. The chain employs TRBV11-2 and TRBJ2-7; D possibly corresponds to TRBD1 (7 bases). The CDR3 is made up of 14 amino acids. Trimming stripped 0 bases from V and 11 bases from J, with 17 bases between. Germline CDR1 reads SGHAT; CDR2 reads FQNNGV. In nucleotides, the CDR3 is TGTGCCAGCAGCTTAGATGGGAGTATCAGGGGGGAGTACTTC. Protein: CASSLDGSIRGEYF.

The rearrangement joins TRBV7-8 to TRBJ2-1, with 7 bases aligning to TRBD2. With 1 base clipped from V and 4 bases from J, the junction kept 10 bases outside the gene matches. Germline V CDR1 and CDR2: SGHVS, FQNEAQ. The CDR3 is 17 amino acids. The DNA of the CDR3 is TGTGCCAGCAGCTTAGGGTTTGGCGGGGGAACGTACAATGAGCAGTTCTTC. It translates to CASSLGFGGGTYNEQFF.

In its sample, this clonotype was seen a few times. V and J are TRBV19 and TRBJ1-1; D gene uncertain. V shed 7 bases and J shed 3 bases, with 12 bases lying between them. Germline-derived CDR1 and CDR2 are LNHDA and SQIVND (reference sequence). CDR3 length equals 13 residues. The CDR3 DNA sequence: TGTGCCAGTACCAACACGGCGGACACTGAAGCTTTCTTT. Encoded protein: CASTNTADTEAFF.

The chain employs TRBV13 and TRBJ2-3; possible D gene TRBD2, 7 bases. The V end lost 11 bases, the J end lost 4 bases, and 16 bases lay between the germline ends. The CDR3 is made up of 13 amino acids. Germline CDR1 PRHDT, CDR2 FYEKMQ (reference sequence). The CDR3 DNA reads TGTGCCTCAAGGGGGGGCAGCTCAGATACGCAGTATTTT. It yields the protein CASRGGSSDTQYF.

To note about this clonotype: This may come from a read error, since a much larger clone is one base off. The J gene is TRBJ1-1, the V gene TRBV6-2 or TRBV6-3, with TRBD1 matching 9 bases. V shed 10 bases, J shed 6 bases, and the junction held 9 bases outside the gene matches. The CDR3 runs 13 residues. Germline CDR1 reads MNHEY; CDR2 reads SVGEGT. CDR3 protein: CAIWTGDHPEAFF. The CDR3, as DNA: TGTGCCATTTGGACAGGGGACCACCCTGAAGCTTTCTTT.

A few counts support this clonotype. This chain links TRBV20-1 with TRBJ2-7, with D perhaps TRBD1 (6 bases). Germline V gene sequence: CDR1 DFQATT, CDR2 SNEGSKA (reference sequence). V lost 1 base, J lost 3 bases, and 10 bases lay in between. The CDR3 sequence is 13 residues long. DNA for the CDR3: TGCAGTGCTAGAGGAGCAGGGGACTACGAGCAGTACTTC. Translating gives CSARGAGDYEQYF.

The rearrangement uses TRBV18 and TRBJ2-5; tentative D call: TRBD1 (7 bases). Germline V gene sequence: CDR1 KGHSH, CDR2 LQKENI. Between the trimmed V and J ends, which lost 0 bases and 2 bases, there was a span of 10 bases. This CDR3 has 15 amino acids. In DNA form, the CDR3 reads TGTGCCAGCTCACCACCGCGGGACAGACAAGAGACCCAGTACTTC. Its translation is CASSPPRDRQETQYF.

This clonotype was recorded many times. The rearrangement joins TRBV5-4 to TRBJ2-7; 7 bases fit TRBD1. The CDR3 runs to 14 residues. Germline CDR1 and CDR2: SGHNT and YYREEE (reference sequence). The trim removed 0 bases at V and 2 bases at J, leaving 2 bases unmatched. The CDR3 DNA is TGTGCCAGCAGCTTGGCAGGGACAGCCTACGAGCAGTACTTC. This sequence encodes CASSLAGTAYEQYF.

As to this clonotype: A clone one base away is much larger, so this may be a read error. V usage is TRBV29-1 and J usage is TRBJ2-5, with D hard to call. CDR1 is SQVTM and CDR2 is ANQGSEA in the germline V gene. CDR3 length: 12 residues. V lost 4 bases, J lost 1 base, and 7 bases lay in between. This chain's CDR3 is CSVGVLQETQYF. In nucleotides, the CDR3 is TGCAGCGTTGGGGTCCTCCAAGAGACCCAGTACTTC.

Details on this clonotype: A much larger clone lies one base from this, so it may be a read error. The rearrangement joins TRBV9 to TRBJ1-5, with TRBD1 as a possible D gene (6 bases). CDR1 and CDR2 from the germline V gene are SGDLS and YYNGEE. This CDR3 has 15 amino acids. V shed 0 bases and J shed 9 bases, with 16 bases lying between them. Here the CDR3 DNA reads TGTGCCAGCAGCGTAGATTGGGGGGCGGATCTGCCCCAGCATTTT. Amino acids: CASSVDWGADLPQHF.

The chain is built from TRBV25-1 and TRBJ2-1; tentative D call: TRBD1 (5 bases). The germline V gene has CDR1 MGHDK and CDR2 SYGVNS. Trimming pared 6 bases from V and 4 bases from J, leaving 19 bases between. This CDR3 spans 16 amino acids. The CDR3 DNA follows: TGTGCCAGCAGCTTAACAGGCCCCTTAGGTTACAATGAGCAGTTCTTC. Encoded protein: CASSLTGPLGYNEQFF.

The chain is built from TRBV27 and TRBJ2-2; D not certain. In germline, CDR1 is MNHEY, CDR2 SMNVEV (reference sequence). Trimming took 9 bases from V and 2 from J, leaving 10 bases between them. CDR3 length: 13 amino acids. The CDR3 is CASYRGNTGELFF. Here the CDR3 DNA reads TGTGCCAGTTACAGAGGAAACACCGGGGAGCTGTTTTTT.

This clonotype was seen many times. In DNA, the CDR3 is TGCGCCAGCAGCCACGATGGGACAGGGGGCTACGAGCAGTACTTC. Its translation: CASSHDGTGGYEQYF. V is TRBV4-3 and J is TRBJ2-7; 11 bases map to TRBD1. Germline lookup yields CDR1 LGHNA and CDR2 YSLEER. This CDR3 contains 15 residues. Losses at the gene ends were 3 bases for V and 3 bases for J; bases not matched to a gene: 4.

V usage is TRBV27 and J usage is TRBJ1-4; D gene uncertain. The germline CDR1 and CDR2 sequences are MNHEY and SMNVEV (reference sequence). V was trimmed by 3 bases and J by 5 bases, leaving 10 bases between them. The CDR3 consists of 14 residues. The DNA of the CDR3 is TGTGCCAGCAGTTTTGGCAGGAGGAATGAAAAACTGTTTTTT. It encodes CASSFGRRNEKLFF.

This clonotype was recorded at least ten times. The J gene is TRBJ1-5, the V gene TRBV11-2; 7 positions match TRBD1. Germline V gives CDR1 SGHAT, CDR2 FQNNGV. V dropped 2 bases and J dropped 0; count of bases not matched to a gene: 4. The CDR3 is 16 amino acids. The DNA for the CDR3 is TGTGCCAGCAGCTTACAGGGGGACTATAGCAATCAGCCCCAGCATTTT. It specifies CASSLQGDYSNQPQHF. Filled out from reference TRBV11-2 and TRBJ1-5, the complete variable domain reads EAGVAQSPRYKIIEKRQSVAFWCNPISGHATLYWYQQILGQGPKLLIQFQNNGVVDDSQLPKDRFSAERLKGVDSTLKIQPAKLEDSAVYLCASSLQGDYSNQPQHFGDGTRLSIL.

Concerning this clonotype: A clone one base away is much larger, so this may be a read error. This chain connects TRBV20-1 to TRBJ2-5; possible D gene TRBD2, 6 bases. Germline CDR1 is DFQATT and CDR2 is SNEGSKA (reference sequence). The CDR3 consists of 15 residues. V was cut by 6 bases and J by 1 base, with 18 bases left in between. CDR3 residues: CSASKAGQSQETQYF. For the CDR3, the DNA is TGCAGTGCCTCTAAGGCGGGGCAGAGCCAAGAGACCCAGTACTTC.

In this sample, this clonotype turned up a few times. Mismatch with germline at one junction end may stem from a read error. The V and J genes are TRBV7-7 and TRBJ2-7; 8 nucleotides line up with TRBD1. The germline V gene has CDR1 SSHAT and CDR2 FNYEAQ (reference sequence). The CDR3 extends over 15 amino acids. CDR3 protein: CASSPYPDRGYEQYF. The CDR3, as DNA: TGTGCTAGCAGCCCCTACCCCGACAGGGGCTACGAGCAGTACTTC.

The V and J genes are TRBV12-3 or TRBV12-4 and TRBJ1-4, with 8 bases aligning to TRBD1. With V trimmed by 6 bases and J by 14 bases, 8 bases remained unmatched. CDR3 length: 12 amino acids. CDR3 sequence (DNA): TGTGCCAGCAGCCTGGACAGGGTTTTTCTGTTTTTT. This encodes CASSLDRVFLFF.

V gene TRBV3-1 combines with J gene TRBJ2-7; TRBD2 matches 8 bases. The CDR3 is 14 residues long. Per the germline V gene, CDR1 is LGHDT and CDR2 is YNNKEL (reference sequence). The junction had 6 bases not matched to a gene; V was cut back by 1 base and J by 7 bases. CDR3 DNA sequence: TGTGCCAGCAGCCAAGCGGGAGGGCAAAGGGAGCAGTACTTC. Its protein is CASSQAGGQREQYF.